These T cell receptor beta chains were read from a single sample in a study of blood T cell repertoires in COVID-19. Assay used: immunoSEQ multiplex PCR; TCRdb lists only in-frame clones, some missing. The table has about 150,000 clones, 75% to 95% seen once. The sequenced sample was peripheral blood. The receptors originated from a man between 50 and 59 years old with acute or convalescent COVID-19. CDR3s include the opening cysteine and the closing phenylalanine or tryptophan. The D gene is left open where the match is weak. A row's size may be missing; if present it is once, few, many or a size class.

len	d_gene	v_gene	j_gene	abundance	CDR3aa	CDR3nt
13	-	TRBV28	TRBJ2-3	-	CASTKHTRDTQYF	TGTGCCAGCACCAAACATACGAGGGATACGCAGTATTTT
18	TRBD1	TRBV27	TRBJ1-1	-	CASSFWRDRGRQGTEAFF	TGTGCCAGCAGTTTTTGGCGGGACAGGGGGCGCCAGGGGACTGAAGCTTTCTTT
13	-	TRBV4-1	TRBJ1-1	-	CASSQTENTEAFF	TGCGCCAGCAGCCAAACAGAGAACACTGAAGCTTTCTTT
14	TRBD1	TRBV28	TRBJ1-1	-	CASRTQGVNTEAFF	TGTGCCAGCAGGACACAGGGGGTGAACACTGAAGCTTTCTTT
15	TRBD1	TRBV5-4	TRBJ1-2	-	CASSPGGTEHYGYTF	TGTGCCAGCAGCCCCGGAGGGACAGAGCACTATGGCTACACCTTC
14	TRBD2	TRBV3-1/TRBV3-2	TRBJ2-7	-	CASSQSSGTYEQYF	TGTGCCAGCAGCCAATCTAGCGGAACCTACGAGCAGTACTTC
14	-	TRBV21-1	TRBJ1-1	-	CASSNDGRGTEAFF	TGTGCCAGCAGCAACGATGGTCGGGGGACTGAAGCTTTCTTT
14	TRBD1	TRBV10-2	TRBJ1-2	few	CASSGGQGGLGYTF	TGCGCCAGCAGTGGGGGACAGGGGGGTCTTGGCTACACCTTC
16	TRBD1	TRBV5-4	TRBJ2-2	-	CASSLMGQANTGELFF	TGTGCCAGCAGCTTGATGGGACAGGCGAACACCGGGGAGCTGTTTTTT
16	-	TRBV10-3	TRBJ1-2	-	CAISESSEGVSYGYTF	TGTGCCATCAGTGAGTCGTCCGAAGGGGTCAGCTATGGCTACACCTTC
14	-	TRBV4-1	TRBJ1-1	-	CASSQVGGSTEAFF	TGCGCCAGCAGCCAAGTGGGGGGATCCACTGAAGCTTTCTTT
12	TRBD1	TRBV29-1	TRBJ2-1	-	CSGNRGLNEQFF	TGCAGCGGAAACAGGGGCTTAAATGAGCAGTTCTTC
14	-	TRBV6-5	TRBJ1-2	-	CASRDRGGGYGYTF	TGTGCCAGCAGAGACCGGGGGGGCGGCTATGGCTACACCTTC
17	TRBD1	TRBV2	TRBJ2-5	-	CASLQGVLDRIQETQYF	TGTGCCAGCCTTCAGGGGGTACTAGATCGTATCCAAGAGACCCAGTACTTC
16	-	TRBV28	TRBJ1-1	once	CASSFPLGQRNTEAFF	TGTGCCAGCAGTTTCCCTTTGGGGCAGAGGAACACTGAAGCTTTCTTT